Following are 32 T cell receptor beta chains from one sample sequenced in a study of shared clonotypes between healthy human individuals. Here immunoSEQ multiplex PCR was the method, and the copy in TCRdb shows in-frame clones only, minus some. The sample records roughly 1 million clones, approximately 78% being singletons. The sample comprised memory CD4+ T cells from PBMCs. Subset of the sample: CD45RA-negative fraction. Receptors were obtained from a young man in good health. Some clones in this sample may be carry-over from other donors' samples.

CDR3 bases: TGTGCCAGCAGCCCTGCCGGGACTAGCGGCCAAGAGACCCAGTACTTC. This translates into CASSPAGTSGQETQYF. J is TRBJ2-5 and V is TRBV4-2; 11 nucleotides line up with TRBD2. The J segment lost 1 base and the V segment lost 4 bases, leaving 5 bases of the junction unmatched. CDR3 length: 16 amino acids. Germline CDR1 reads LGHNA; CDR2 reads YNFKEQ.

V gene TRBV19 combines with J gene TRBJ1-1; D not resolved. Germline CDR1 and CDR2: LNHDA and SQIVND (reference sequence). Trimming shortened V by 6 bases and J by 6 bases, and 26 bases separated the two germline ends. This CDR3 comprises 17 residues. The CDR3 DNA sequence: TGTGCCAGTAGGAAACGTGCGGGCATCAAACATGACGCTGAAGCTTTCTTT. This sequence encodes CASRKRAGIKHDAEAFF.

The chain is built from TRBV7-8 and TRBJ2-1, with unresolved D. Trimming stripped 5 bases from V and 6 bases from J, with 8 bases between. This CDR3 region has 12 residues. Germline CDR1 reads SGHVS; CDR2 reads FQNEAQ. The CDR3 DNA follows: TGTGCCAGCAGCCAGTGGGGCAATGAGCAGTTCTTC. It yields the protein CASSQWGNEQFF.

This chain uses TRBV6-1 with TRBJ2-2; D remains ambiguous. The CDR3 extends over 13 amino acids. V dropped 5 bases and J dropped 4 bases, with 8 bases sitting between them. Per the germline V gene, CDR1 is MNHNS and CDR2 is SASEGT. The CDR3 loop is CASSRRVTGELFF. The CDR3 DNA reads as TGTGCCAGCAGTAGAAGGGTCACCGGGGAGCTGTTTTTT.

The rearrangement joins TRBV6-6 to TRBJ2-7, with D maybe TRBD1 (5 bases). Germline CDR1 is MNHNY and CDR2 is SVGAGI (reference sequence). Trimming pared 0 bases from V and 5 bases from J, leaving 11 bases between. This CDR3 contains 14 residues. CDR3 sequence reads: CASSYSRGPNEQYF. CDR3 sequence (DNA): TGTGCCAGCAGTTACTCAAGGGGCCCCAACGAGCAGTACTTC.

The chain combines TRBV2 with TRBJ2-1; 13 bases align to TRBD2. The germline CDR1 and CDR2 sequences are SNHLY and FYNNEI. The ends lost 6 bases at V and 9 bases at J; junction bases unmatched: 8. The CDR3 spans 15 residues. This CDR3 is CASSEGLAGQSEQFF. In DNA, the CDR3 is TGTGCCAGCAGCGAGGGACTAGCGGGGCAGAGTGAGCAGTTCTTC. Together with reference TRBV2 and TRBJ2-1, the CDR3 gives the full variable domain: EPEVTQTPSHQVTQMGQEVILRCVPISNHLYFYWYRQILGQKVEFLVSFYNNEISEKSEIFDDQFSVERPDGSNFTLKIRSTKLEDSAMYFCASSEGLAGQSEQFFGPGTRLTVL.

V gene TRBV5-6 combines with J gene TRBJ1-2, with D possibly matching TRBD1 (5 bases). The CDR3 extends over 12 amino acids. Germline CDR1 SGHDT, CDR2 YYEEEE. Trimming shortened V by 3 bases and J by 8 bases, and 11 bases separated the two germline ends. The CDR3 nucleotides are TGTGCCAGCAGCTCGGATGCAGGGGGCTACACCTTC. It is translated as CASSSDAGGYTF.

A note on this clone: One base away lies a much larger clone, so this may be a sequencing read error. The chain recombines TRBV7-8 with TRBJ1-1; no clear D. The CDR3 extends over 13 amino acids. Between the trimmed V and J ends, which lost 3 bases and 1 base, there was a span of 6 bases. Germline CDR1 SGHVS, CDR2 FQNEAQ. The CDR3, as DNA: TGTGCCAGCAGCTTGTCACAGAACACTGAAGCTTTCTTT. Amino acids: CASSLSQNTEAFF.

The rearrangement links TRBV10-1 to TRBJ2-5; D may be TRBD1 (5 bases). V was shortened by 3 bases and J by 1 base, with 9 bases between the two germline ends. Germline V gene data show CDR1 as WNHNN and CDR2 as SYGVQD (reference sequence). The CDR3 is 14 amino acids. The CDR3 region is CASSDRAAQETQYF. The CDR3 region has the DNA TGCGCCAGCAGTGACAGGGCCGCCCAAGAGACCCAGTACTTC.

V gene TRBV5-1 combines with J gene TRBJ2-1, with 7 bases that match TRBD2. This CDR3 is built from 16 residues. Germline V gene lookup returns CDR1 SGHRS and CDR2 YFSETQ. With 2 bases clipped from V and 4 bases from J, the junction kept 9 bases outside the gene matches. CDR3: CASSLGLTSSYNEQFF. DNA for the CDR3: TGCGCCAGCAGCTTAGGATTGACTAGCAGTTACAATGAGCAGTTCTTC.

The chain couples TRBV10-3 to TRBJ1-2; the D is unclear. Germline assignment: CDR1 ENHRY and CDR2 SYGVKD. This CDR3 comprises 15 residues. The germline V and J ends were trimmed by 4 bases and 0 bases, with 12 bases remaining between them. The CDR3 sequence is CAISVFNRPNYGYTF. The CDR3 DNA reads as TGTGCCATCAGTGTATTTAACAGACCTAACTATGGCTACACCTTC.

This sequence joins TRBV18 and TRBJ2-1; D is unclear. CDR3 length equals 12 residues. Germline V CDR1 and CDR2: KGHSH, LQKENI. V was shortened by 0 bases and J by 10 bases, with 7 bases between the two germline ends. Here the CDR3 DNA reads TGTGCCAGCTCACCACCTCAGTCGGAGCAGTTCTTC. Translated, it gives CASSPPQSEQFF.

The chain couples TRBV28 to TRBJ1-2; a possible D gene is TRBD1 (6 bases). Trimming left V 5 bases short and J 8 bases short, with 18 bases between. The CDR3 has 14 amino acids. Looked up from germline, CDR1 is MDHEN and CDR2 is SYDVKM. The CDR3 loop is CASSENRAIGGYTF. Written as DNA, the CDR3 is TGTGCCAGCAGTGAGAACAGGGCTATTGGGGGCTACACCTTC.

The CDR3 sequence is CAWSVAGDVEKLFF. CDR3 DNA sequence: TGTGCCTGGAGTGTAGCGGGGGATGTTGAAAAACTGTTTTTT. The chain links TRBV30 to TRBJ1-4, with D perhaps matching TRBD1 (5 bases). V dropped 0 bases and J dropped 7 bases, with 12 bases sitting between them. CDR1 is GTSNPN and CDR2 is SVGIG in the germline V gene (reference sequence). This CDR3 has 14 amino acids.

The chain is built from TRBV7-9 and TRBJ2-7; D remains ambiguous. Germline lookup yields CDR1 SEHNR and CDR2 FQNEAQ (reference sequence). Trimming cost V 10 bases and J 4 bases, with 14 bases left between them. The length of the CDR3 is 12 residues. The CDR3 loop is CATSRLGYEQYF. The CDR3 nucleotides are TGTGCCACGTCCCGCCTAGGGTACGAGCAGTACTTC. The complete variable domain, with remaining parts taken from reference TRBV7-9 and TRBJ2-7, reads DTGVSQNPRHKITKRGQNVTFRCDPISEHNRLYWYRQTLGQGPEFLTYFQNEAQLEKSRLLSDRFSAERPKGSFSTLEIQRTEQGDSAMYLCATSRLGYEQYFGPGTRLTVT.

Notes on this clone: A much larger clonotype is one base distant, so this may be a read error. This same CDR3 is encoded by further DNA sequences in the sample. V is TRBV5-1 and J is TRBJ2-7; D perhaps matches TRBD2 (6 bases). Germline V gene lookup returns CDR1 SGHRS and CDR2 YFSETQ. The CDR3 totals 13 residues. V lost 2 bases to trimming and J lost 4 bases, with 10 bases between them. The CDR3 spells CASSFGGGYEQYF. The CDR3 DNA sequence: TGCGCCAGCAGCTTCGGGGGTGGATACGAGCAGTACTTC.

The chain has TRBV19 and TRBJ1-2, with 10 positions matching TRBD1. CDR3 length equals 16 residues. V was pared by 7 bases and J by 3 bases, with 11 bases of the junction left unmatched. Germline CDR1 LNHDA, CDR2 SQIVND (reference sequence). The CDR3 DNA is TGTGCCAGTAACCACCCGACCGGGACAGGGGACTATGGCTACACCTTC. The encoded protein is CASNHPTGTGDYGYTF.

The chain uses TRBV27 and TRBJ2-3; 7 bases are shared with TRBD2. Germline trimming cut 5 bases from V and 10 bases from J; bases unmatched to any gene: 15. Per the germline V gene, CDR1 is MNHEY and CDR2 is SMNVEV (reference sequence). This CDR3 comprises 15 residues. Here the CDR3 DNA reads TGTGCCAGCAGTCCCCCCGGGCTGTTGGGGAGGGCGCAGTATTTT. This encodes CASSPPGLLGRAQYF.

This clone was observed a few times. The gene calls are TRBV6-1 and TRBJ2-1; the D call may be TRBD1 or TRBD2 (5 bases each). This CDR3 spans 14 amino acids. Looked up from germline, CDR1 is MNHNS and CDR2 is SASEGT. With 6 bases removed from V and 4 bases from J, the gap between germline ends came to 13 bases. This CDR3 is CASRGTIPYNEQFF. DNA for the CDR3: TGTGCCAGCAGGGGGACCATACCTTACAATGAGCAGTTCTTC.

The J gene is TRBJ2-1, the V gene TRBV7-3; D perhaps matches TRBD2 (5 bases). V lost 5 bases and J 5 bases, leaving 13 bases between the germline ends. This CDR3 has 14 amino acids. Per germline, CDR1 SGHTA and CDR2 FQGTGA. The CDR3 DNA follows: TGTGCCAGCAGCCCCCAGTCCGGGGACAATGAGCAGTTCTTC. It is translated as CASSPQSGDNEQFF. The variable domain in full, with the rest retrieved from reference TRBV7-3 and TRBJ2-1, is GAGVSQTPSNKVTEKGKYVELRCDPISGHTALYWYRQSLGQGPEFLIYFQGTGAADDSGLPNDRFFAVRPEGSVSTLKIQRTERGDSAVYLCASSPQSGDNEQFFGPGTRLTVL.

The chain carries TRBV7-7 and TRBJ2-2; 10 positions match TRBD2. This CDR3 contains 15 residues. The V and J ends lost 8 bases and 1 base, in that order; junction bases with no gene match: 4. CDR1 SSHAT and CDR2 FNYEAQ come from the germline V gene (reference sequence). Here the CDR3 reads CASRRTSGNTGELFF. CDR3 nucleotide sequence: TGTGCCAGCCGAAGGACTAGCGGGAACACCGGGGAGCTGTTTTTT.

The rearrangement uses TRBV6-5 and TRBJ2-5, with D perhaps TRBD2 (6 bases). CDR3 length: 15 amino acids. V lost 6 bases, J lost 0 bases, and 14 bases lay in between. Germline values: CDR1 MNHEY, CDR2 SVGAGI. This CDR3 reads CASSRRDSNQETQYF. The CDR3 DNA reads TGTGCCAGCAGCCGCCGGGACTCCAACCAAGAGACCCAGTACTTC.

The chain joins TRBV11-2 to TRBJ2-3; D perhaps matches TRBD1 (6 bases). Germline-derived CDR1 and CDR2 are SGHAT and FQNNGV. The CDR3 is 16 residues long. Trimming cost V 1 base and J 2 bases, with 13 bases left between them. Here the CDR3 DNA reads TGTGCCAGCAGCTTAGGCGGTGGGACACACACAGATACGCAGTATTTT. This gives the protein CASSLGGGTHTDTQYF.

This chain connects TRBV7-3 to TRBJ2-1; 7 nucleotides agree with TRBD2. J lost 0 bases, V lost 5 bases, and 4 bases had no gene match. The CDR3 has 15 amino acids. Per germline, CDR1 SGHTA and CDR2 FQGTGA. CDR3 DNA: TGTGCCAGCAGCCCGCAGCGGGGCTCCTACAATGAGCAGTTCTTC. It yields the protein CASSPQRGSYNEQFF.

The chain links TRBV5-4 to TRBJ2-5; D is unresolved. The V and J ends lost 4 bases and 1 base respectively, with 14 bases between them. The CDR3 is made up of 15 amino acids. Germline CDR1 reads SGHNT; CDR2 reads YYREEE (reference sequence). CDR3 sequence reads: CASSPPGRPQETQYF. The CDR3 DNA follows: TGTGCCAGCAGCCCCCCCGGCAGGCCCCAAGAGACCCAGTACTTC.

As regards this clone: At one boundary the junction diverges from the germline segment, which might be a read error. The chain combines TRBV7-6 with TRBJ2-1; D is possibly TRBD2 (6 bases). Germline assignment: CDR1 SGHVS and CDR2 FNYEAQ. The CDR3 is 16 residues long. The CDR3 loop is CASNLEEAGFRGEQFF. Written as DNA, the CDR3 is TGTGCCAGCAACTTAGAGGAGGCGGGATTTCGAGGCGAGCAGTTCTTC.

J is TRBJ2-3 and V is TRBV5-1; 7 nucleotides align to TRBD2. V lost 5 bases, J lost 2 bases, and 8 bases stayed unmatched. The CDR3 contains 15 residues. Germline CDR1 is SGHRS and CDR2 is YFSETQ. The CDR3 loop is CASSVPSGDTDTQYF. The CDR3 DNA is TGCGCCAGCAGTGTCCCTAGCGGAGACACAGATACGCAGTATTTT.

V and J are TRBV5-1 and TRBJ1-2, with 7 bases matching TRBD1. CDR1 SGHRS and CDR2 YFSETQ come from the germline V gene. The CDR3 loop spans 15 amino acids. The V and J ends lost 3 bases and 5 bases, in that order; junction bases with no gene match: 10. The CDR3 sequence is CASSSSGRGLYGYTF. The CDR3 nucleotides are TGCGCCAGCAGCTCGAGCGGGAGGGGGCTGTATGGCTACACCTTC. Full variable domain (remainder filled in from reference TRBV5-1 and TRBJ1-2): KAGVTQTPRYLIKTRGQQVTLSCSPISGHRSVSWYQQTPGQGLQFLFEYFSETQRNKGNFPGRFSGRQFSNSRSEMNVSTLELGDSALYLCASSSSGRGLYGYTFGSGTRLTVV.

The chain is built from TRBV5-1 and TRBJ2-7; D possibly corresponds to TRBD2 (6 bases). The CDR3 runs to 15 residues. Germline CDR1 SGHRS, CDR2 YFSETQ. Trimming removed 4 bases from V and 1 base from J, with 15 bases in between. The CDR3 DNA reads as TGCGCCAGCAGCCTGCATGGGGGGAGGTCCTACGAGCAGTACTTC. Translated: CASSLHGGRSYEQYF.

The chain couples TRBV28 to TRBJ2-1; 12 bases agree with TRBD2. V dropped 2 bases and J dropped 10; count of bases not matched to a gene: 12. CDR1 is MDHEN, CDR2 SYDVKM, per germline. The CDR3 consists of 17 residues. The CDR3 DNA reads TGTGCCAGCAGTTTAACTGGACTAGCGGGATCAGGCGGGGAGCAGTTCTTC. Translating it yields CASSLTGLAGSGGEQFF.

The genes are TRBV9 and TRBJ1-2; possibly TRBD1 for D (6 bases). Trimming cost V 0 bases and J 7 bases, with 16 bases left between them. Germline-derived CDR1 and CDR2 are SGDLS and YYNGEE. The CDR3 is made up of 15 amino acids. CDR3 nucleotide sequence: TGTGCCAGCAGCGTAGACTGGGCGGGGGCGAGTGGCTACACCTTC. It yields the protein CASSVDWAGASGYTF.

The chain uses TRBV18 and TRBJ1-2; the D is unclear. V lost 1 base, J lost 8 bases, and 11 bases lay in between. Germline V gives CDR1 KGHSH, CDR2 LQKENI. The CDR3 extends over 13 amino acids. For the CDR3, the DNA is TGTGCCAGCTCACCACGAGGTTACGAAGGCTACACCTTC. This gives the protein CASSPRGYEGYTF.